These 6 T cell receptor beta chains came from one sample sequenced in a study of blood T cell repertoires in COVID-19. TCRdb's table, derived via immunoSEQ multiplex PCR, lists solely in-frame clones and lacks some. The table shows some 140,000 clones, with approximately 80% occurring only once. Material: peripheral blood. These receptor sequences come from a woman older than 75 with acute or convalescent COVID-19.

A single count supports this clone. The V gene is TRBV9, the J gene TRBJ2-7; the match to TRBD1 covers 7 bases. Germline loops: CDR1 SGDLS, CDR2 YYNGEE. J lost 2 bases, V lost 4 bases, and 6 bases had no gene match. The CDR3 consists of 14 residues. The CDR3 is CASSPRTGPYEQYF. In DNA, the CDR3 is TGTGCCAGCAGCCCTCGGACAGGTCCCTACGAGCAGTACTTC.

The chain links TRBV6-5 to TRBJ1-2, with D unclear. Trimming shortened V by 0 bases and J by 1 base, and 6 bases separated the two germline ends. The CDR3 spans 14 residues. Germline assignment: CDR1 MNHEY and CDR2 SVGAGI. DNA for the CDR3: TGTGCCAGCAGTTACTCGCCCTATAACTATGGCTACACCTTC. Its protein is CASSYSPYNYGYTF.

The chain combines TRBV7-9 with TRBJ2-1; 11 nucleotides line up with TRBD2. V shed 3 bases, J shed 5 bases, and the junction held 6 bases outside the gene matches. CDR1 and CDR2 from the germline V gene are SEHNR and FQNEAQ (reference sequence). The CDR3 has 16 amino acids. CDR3 residues: CASSFIAGGRNNEQFF. In DNA, the CDR3 is TGTGCCAGCAGCTTCATAGCGGGGGGGCGAAACAATGAGCAGTTCTTC.

This CDR3 reads CASSQGQGNYGYTF. CDR3 in DNA: TGTGCCAGCAGCCAAGGACAGGGGAACTATGGCTACACCTTC. The V call is TRBV3-1 (or the pseudogene TRBV3-2), the J call TRBJ1-2; 8 nucleotides agree with TRBD1. The CDR3 is 14 residues long. V lost 1 base to trimming and J lost 2 bases; unmatched junction nucleotides: 0. Germline loops: CDR1 LGHDT, CDR2 YNNKEL (reference sequence).

The chain joins TRBV5-1 to TRBJ2-7; TRBD1 agrees at 9 bases. This CDR3 region has 13 residues. Trimming at V came to 4 bases and at J to 7 bases, leaving 6 bases not matched to a gene. The V gene's germline CDR1 is SGHRS and CDR2 YFSETQ. CDR3 DNA: TGCGCCAGCAGCCGGGACAGGGCTGGAGAGCAGTACTTC. Translating it yields CASSRDRAGEQYF.

A note on this clone: In the same sample, other DNA sequences code for this CDR3. This chain's CDR3 is CASSVVGGEKLFF. The CDR3 nucleotides are TGTGCCAGCAGCGTAGTGGGCGGGGAAAAACTGTTTTTT. J is TRBJ1-4 and V is TRBV9; the D is unclear. The CDR3 is made up of 13 amino acids. The germline V and J ends were trimmed by 0 bases and 8 bases, with 8 bases remaining between them. The germline gives CDR1 SGDLS, CDR2 YYNGEE.